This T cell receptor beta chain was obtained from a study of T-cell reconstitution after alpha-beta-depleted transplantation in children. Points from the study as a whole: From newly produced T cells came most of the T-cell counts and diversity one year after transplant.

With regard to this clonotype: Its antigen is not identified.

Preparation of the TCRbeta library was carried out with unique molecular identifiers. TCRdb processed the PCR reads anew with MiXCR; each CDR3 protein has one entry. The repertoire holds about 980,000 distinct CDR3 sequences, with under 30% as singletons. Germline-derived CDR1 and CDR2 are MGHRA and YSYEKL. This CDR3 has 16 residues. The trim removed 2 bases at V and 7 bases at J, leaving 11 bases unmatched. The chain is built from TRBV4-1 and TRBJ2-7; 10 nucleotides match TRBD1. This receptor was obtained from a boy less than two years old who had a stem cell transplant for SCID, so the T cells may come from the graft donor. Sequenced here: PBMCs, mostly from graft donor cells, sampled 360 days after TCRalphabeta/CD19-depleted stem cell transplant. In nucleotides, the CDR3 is TGCGCCAGCAGCCAACCTGGGGGGACAGGGGTGGGAGAGCAGTACTTC. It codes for CASSQPGGTGVGEQYF.